This T cell receptor (beta chain) comes out of a study of blood T cell repertoires in COVID-19. Across the whole study: Specimens from acute and convalescent COVID-19 originated in the United States, Italy and Spain.

Trimming cost V 6 bases and J 2 bases, with 19 bases left between them. This CDR3 contains 16 residues. Germline loops: CDR1 MNHNS, CDR2 SASEGT. Libraries were prepared by immunoSEQ multiplex PCR; TCRdb keeps only in-frame clonotypes and omits some of them. The sample includes around 130,000 clones, around 84% seen only once; the top ten take 17%. Sequenced input: peripheral blood. This clonotype was obtained from a woman of 80 years or more with acute or convalescent COVID-19. V is TRBV6-1 and J is TRBJ1-1; the D is unclear. CDR3 nucleotides: TGTGCCAGCAGAGAACGGCTCAACAACAGAAACACTGAAGCTTTCTTT. Amino acids: CASRERLNNRNTEAFF.